This T cell receptor beta chain derives from a study of T cell responses to AZD1222 COVID-19 vaccine. Per germline, CDR1 SGHDT and CDR2 YYEEEE. The CDR3 sequence is 14 residues long. Trimming cost V 4 bases and J 4 bases, with 12 bases left between them. Study-wide points: Most donors were white British, females outnumbered males, and clonal diversity was possibly underestimated. Receipt of two AZD1222 doses was followed by a rise in Spike-specific TCR breadth and depth. Nearly half of spike-specific TCRs reportedly target unmutated variant regions.

In regard to this clone: The antigen remains undetermined.

Here immunoSEQ multiplex PCR was the method, and the copy in TCRdb shows in-frame clones only, minus some. The table records about 150,000 clones, 88% of them present only once. This chain connects TRBV5-6 to TRBJ2-1; the D gene could be TRBD1 or TRBD2 (5 bases each). This sample comprised peripheral blood, obtained on day 0 of AZD1222 vaccination. The clonotype originates from an adult in good health. In DNA form, the CDR3 reads TGTGCCAGCAGCCTTGCGAGGGGTTACAATGAGCAGTTCTTC. Translation: CASSLARGYNEQFF.